This T cell receptor beta chain originates from a study of regulatory T cells in long-lasting Graves disease. Study-wide results and limits: Persistent disease favored TRBV28, TRBJ1-2 and TRBJ2-5.

CDR3 length: 15 residues. The germline gives CDR1 SGHDT, CDR2 YYEEEE. V lost 0 bases to trimming and J lost 1 base, with 10 bases between them. Time point meaning: newly diagnosed GD, antithyroid drugs for less than 3 months. Making the TCR library involved RNA that had been extracted from PBMCs. In this sample, this clonotype turned up many times. The antigen is undetermined. Arm-PCR of CDR3 regions with iRepertoire HTBI primers generated TCR beta libraries. TCRdb reanalysed the multiplex PCR reads using MiXCR and keeps one entry per CDR3 protein. The data hold some 350,000 distinct CDR3 sequences, with roughly 17% observed a single time. These data were likewise used in another study, on T cells in Graves' hyperthyroidism and ophthalmopathy.

This chain links TRBV5-6 with TRBJ1-1, with D uncertain. This TCR was sampled from a woman younger than 35 with Graves disease. The sequences come from peripheral blood mononuclear cells (PBMCs), collected at new diagnosis, from a patient treated with antithyroid drugs. CDR3 nucleotide sequence: TGTGCCAGCAGCTTGGATCCGGGAACGAACACTGAAGCTTTCTTT. Its protein product is CASSLDPGTNTEAFF.